Given below is one TCR beta chain in context. This sample is drawn from a study of cytomegalovirus exposure and HLA in healthy donors. About the research overall: A previous analysis identified more than 100 million unique TCR beta sequences derived from 180 million or so T cells.

Germline V gene data show CDR1 as SGHVS and CDR2 as FNYEAQ. There are 16 residues in the CDR3. J was trimmed by 1 base and V by 4 bases; bases with no gene match: 8. The PCR used 60 Vbeta and 13 Jbeta primers. The data were produced by immunoSEQ multiplex PCR, yet TCRdb's version contains in-frame clones alone and is incomplete. The sample records approximately 100,000 clones, around a tenth being singletons. Sequenced sample: PBMCs. This sequence was found in a man in his forties or fifties in good health and CMV-seropositive. This rearrangement joins TRBV7-6 to TRBJ2-7; TRBD2 matches at 9 bases. This CDR3 reads CASSSLAGEGSYEQYF. CDR3 DNA: TGTGCCAGCAGCTCCTTAGCGGGGGAGGGATCCTACGAGCAGTACTTC.